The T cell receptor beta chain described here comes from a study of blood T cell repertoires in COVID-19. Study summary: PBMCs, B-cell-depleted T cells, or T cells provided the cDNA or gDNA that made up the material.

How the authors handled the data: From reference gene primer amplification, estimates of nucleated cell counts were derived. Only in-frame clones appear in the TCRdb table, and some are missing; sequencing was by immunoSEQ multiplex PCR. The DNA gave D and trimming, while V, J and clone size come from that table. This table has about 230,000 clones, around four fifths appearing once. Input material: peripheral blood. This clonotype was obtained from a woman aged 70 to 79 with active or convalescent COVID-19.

The CDR3 bases are TGTGCCAGCAGCTTAGCGCCGGGGAATTCACCCCTCCACTTT. Translated: CASSLAPGNSPLHF. The V call is TRBV7-9, the J call TRBJ1-6; no clear D gene. CDR1 and CDR2 from the germline V gene are SEHNR and FQNEAQ (reference sequence). The CDR3 is 14 residues long. Trimming shortened V by 0 bases and J by 7 bases, and 7 bases separated the two germline ends.